This TCR beta chain emerged from a study of T cells in narcolepsy. On the study more broadly: Patients with NT1 or NT2 and healthy control donors were enrolled.

Study conclusions and caveats: No autoreactive T cell clone sequences appeared in some memory CD4+ repertoires.

Some clones are missing from TCRdb's copy, which holds only in-frame ones; the method was immunoSEQ multiplex PCR. This sample has 34,000 or so clones, with 60% to 85% found just once. A remark on this clone: Its specificity is not known.

CDR1 and CDR2 (germline): SNHLY, FYNNEI. The V gene end was trimmed by 7 bases and the J gene end by 0 bases; junction bases not matched to a gene: 3. This CDR3 has 14 residues. This clonotype originated in a human donor in good health. Sequenced: memory (CD45RA-) CD4+ T cells from blood. The rearrangement links TRBV2 to TRBJ2-1; 7 bases map to TRBD2. CDR3 in DNA: TGTGCCAGCAACGGCGGGAGCTCCTACAATGAGCAGTTCTTC. It codes for CASNGGSSYNEQFF.